The following is a T cell receptor (beta chain) sequence with its context. What it recognizes is unknown. The sample originates from a study of T cell responses to AZD1222 COVID-19 vaccine. Study results and limitations: Per reports, nearly half of all spike-specific TCRs target regions that are unmutated in variants.

Repertoires were generated with immunoSEQ multiplex PCR, while TCRdb's copy carries only in-frame clones and drops some. This table has about 140,000 clones, about 91% appearing once. Germline CDR1 SGHTA, CDR2 FQGNSA. V was pared by 5 bases and J by 5 bases, with 13 bases between. The CDR3 loop spans 13 amino acids. The chain recombines TRBV7-2 with TRBJ2-7, with D possibly matching TRBD2 (6 bases). The sequence was collected from an adult who received the AZD1222 COVID-19 vaccine. Sequencing was performed on peripheral blood, taken 28 days after the second AZD1222 dose. CDR3 sequence: CASSLQGGHEQYF. CDR3 nucleotide sequence: TGTGCCAGCAGCCTGCAGGGAGGTCACGAGCAGTACTTC.